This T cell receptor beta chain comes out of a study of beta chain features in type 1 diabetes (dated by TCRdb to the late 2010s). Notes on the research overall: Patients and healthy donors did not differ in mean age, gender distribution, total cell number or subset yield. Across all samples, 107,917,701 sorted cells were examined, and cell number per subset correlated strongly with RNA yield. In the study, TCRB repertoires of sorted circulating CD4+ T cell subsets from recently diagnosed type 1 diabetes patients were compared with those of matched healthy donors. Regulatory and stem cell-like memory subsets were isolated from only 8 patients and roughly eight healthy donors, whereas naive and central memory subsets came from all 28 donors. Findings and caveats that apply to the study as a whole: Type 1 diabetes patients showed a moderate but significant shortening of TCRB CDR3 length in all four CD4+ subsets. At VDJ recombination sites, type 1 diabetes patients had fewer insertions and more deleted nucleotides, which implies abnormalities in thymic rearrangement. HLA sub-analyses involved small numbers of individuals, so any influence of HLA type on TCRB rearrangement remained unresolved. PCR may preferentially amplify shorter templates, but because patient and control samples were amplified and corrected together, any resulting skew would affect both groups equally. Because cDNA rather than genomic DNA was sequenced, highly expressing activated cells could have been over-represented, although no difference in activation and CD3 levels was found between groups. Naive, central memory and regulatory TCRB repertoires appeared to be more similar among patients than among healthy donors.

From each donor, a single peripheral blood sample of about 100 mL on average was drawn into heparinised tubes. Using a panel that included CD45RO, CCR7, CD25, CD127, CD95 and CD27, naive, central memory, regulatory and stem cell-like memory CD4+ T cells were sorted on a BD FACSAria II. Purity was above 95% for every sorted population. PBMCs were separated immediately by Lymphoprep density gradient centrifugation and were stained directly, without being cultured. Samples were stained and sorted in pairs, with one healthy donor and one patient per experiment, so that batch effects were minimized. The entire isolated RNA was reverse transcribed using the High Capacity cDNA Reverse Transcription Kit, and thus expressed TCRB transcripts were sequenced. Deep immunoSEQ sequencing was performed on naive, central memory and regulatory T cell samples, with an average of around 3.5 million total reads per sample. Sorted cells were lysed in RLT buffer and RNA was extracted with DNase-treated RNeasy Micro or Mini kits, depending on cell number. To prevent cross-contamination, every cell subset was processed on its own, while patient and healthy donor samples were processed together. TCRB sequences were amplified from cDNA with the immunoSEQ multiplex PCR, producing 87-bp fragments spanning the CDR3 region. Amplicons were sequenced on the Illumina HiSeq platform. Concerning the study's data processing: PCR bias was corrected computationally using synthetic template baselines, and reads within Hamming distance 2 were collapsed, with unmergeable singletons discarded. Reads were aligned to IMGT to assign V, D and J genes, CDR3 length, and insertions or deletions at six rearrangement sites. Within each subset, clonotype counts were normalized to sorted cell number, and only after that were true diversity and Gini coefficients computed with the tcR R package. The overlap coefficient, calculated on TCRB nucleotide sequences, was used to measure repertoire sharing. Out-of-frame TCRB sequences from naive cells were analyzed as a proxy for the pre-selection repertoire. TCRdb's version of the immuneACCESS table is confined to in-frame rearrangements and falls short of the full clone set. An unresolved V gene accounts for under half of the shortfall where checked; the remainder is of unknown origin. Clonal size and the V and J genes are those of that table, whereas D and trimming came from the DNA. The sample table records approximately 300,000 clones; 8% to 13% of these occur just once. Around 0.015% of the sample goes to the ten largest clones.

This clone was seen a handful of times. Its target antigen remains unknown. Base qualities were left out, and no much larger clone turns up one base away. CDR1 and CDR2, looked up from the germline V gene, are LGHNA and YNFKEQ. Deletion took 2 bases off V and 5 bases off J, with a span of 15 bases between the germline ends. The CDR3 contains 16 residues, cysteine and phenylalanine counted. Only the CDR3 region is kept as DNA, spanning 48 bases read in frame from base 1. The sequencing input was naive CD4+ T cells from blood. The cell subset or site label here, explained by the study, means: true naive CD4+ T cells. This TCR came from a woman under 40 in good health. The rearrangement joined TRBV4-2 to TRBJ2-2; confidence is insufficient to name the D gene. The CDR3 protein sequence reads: CASSQHETGVTGELFF. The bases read TGTGCCAGCAGCCAACACGAAACTGGAGTTACCGGGGAGCTGTTTTTT.